This note documents a single T cell receptor beta chain sequence. Other DNA sequences within the sample encode an identical CDR3. These data come from a study of CD8+ T cells in alopecia areata. Treatment reported: oral pan-JAK inhibitor, 5-10 mg twice daily. This CDR3 has 11 residues. With 1 base removed from V and 4 bases from J, the gap between germline ends came to 5 bases. The germline V gene has CDR1 GTSNPN and CDR2 SVGIG (reference sequence). In each case, RNA was isolated and then reverse transcribed into cDNA as the sequencing template. Only in-frame clones appear in the TCRdb table, and some are missing; sequencing was by immunoSEQ multiplex PCR. The table lists roughly 200,000 clones, around 58% of them singletons.

The V and J genes are TRBV30 and TRBJ2-7; perhaps TRBD2 as D (5 bases). Material: CD8+ T cells sorted from blood, obtained at week 24, from a patient treated with tofacitinib. The clonotype was recovered from a human donor with alopecia areata. DNA for the CDR3: TGTGCCTGGAGTGCGGGGTACGAGCAGTACTTC. Translation: CAWSAGYEQYF. Full variable domain (remainder filled in from reference TRBV30 and TRBJ2-7): SQTIHQWPATLVQPVGSPLSLECTVEGTSNPNLYWYRQAAGRGLQLLFYSVGIGQISSEVPQNLSASRPQDRQFILSSKKLLLSDSGFYLCAWSAGYEQYFGPGTRLTVT.